Each of the 23 T cell receptor beta chains below was sequenced from the same sample in a study of shared clonotypes between healthy human individuals. Here immunoSEQ multiplex PCR was the method, and the copy in TCRdb shows in-frame clones only, minus some. Of some 500,000 clones listed, roughly three quarters are singletons. The material sequenced was PBMCs. The receptor source for this set is a woman aged 40 to 50 in good health. Some clones in this sample may be carry-over from other donors' samples.

The chain is built from TRBV7-8 and TRBJ2-7; the match to TRBD1 covers 11 bases. The trim removed 6 bases at V and 0 bases at J, leaving 4 bases unmatched. Germline loops: CDR1 SGHVS, CDR2 FQNEAQ. The CDR3 length is 15 residues. This CDR3 is CASRSGTGGSYEQYF. As DNA, the CDR3 is TGTGCCAGCAGATCCGGGACAGGGGGCTCCTACGAGCAGTACTTC.

V and J are TRBV5-8 and TRBJ1-2; 12 bases are shared with TRBD1. V trimming: 3 bases; J trimming: 4 bases; junction bases outside the gene matches: 7. CDR1 SGHTS and CDR2 YDEGEE come from the germline V gene. The CDR3 spans 16 residues. The CDR3 spells CASSSGDRGRGYGYTF. In DNA form, the CDR3 reads TGTGCCAGCAGCTCTGGGGACAGGGGGCGAGGCTATGGCTACACCTTC.

With respect to this clone: Within the sample, other DNA sequences also encode this same CDR3. The chain combines TRBV28 with TRBJ1-1, with 7 bases matching TRBD1. The germline V gene encodes CDR1 MDHEN and CDR2 SYDVKM. This CDR3 is built from 15 residues. With V trimmed by 5 bases and J by 2 bases, 8 bases remained unmatched. CDR3: CASSLYRGRNTEAFF. CDR3 sequence (DNA): TGTGCCAGCAGTCTATACAGGGGAAGAAACACTGAAGCTTTCTTT.

This clone appeared a few times. V usage is TRBV14 and J usage is TRBJ2-4; D may be TRBD1 (5 bases). The CDR3 consists of 16 residues. The germline CDR1 and CDR2 sequences are SGHDN and FVKESK. Trimming took off 1 base at V and 1 base at J, with 11 bases between the two ends. CDR3 residues: CASSQGRVVAKNIQYF. The CDR3 bases are TGTGCCAGCAGCCAAGGCAGGGTAGTCGCCAAAAACATTCAGTACTTC.

Only one count was recorded for this clone. V is TRBV6-5 and J is TRBJ2-1; D gene unclear. The germline gives CDR1 MNHEY, CDR2 SVGAGI. The length of the CDR3 is 15 residues. Trimming shortened V by 7 bases and J by 4 bases, and 17 bases separated the two germline ends. As DNA, the CDR3 is TGTGCCAGCACCCGGAGTAGCCTCGGGTACAATGAGCAGTTCTTC. Translating it yields CASTRSSLGYNEQFF.

The rearrangement joins TRBV7-9 to TRBJ2-7; 9 bases are a match to TRBD2. The CDR3 is 14 amino acids. Germline-derived CDR1 and CDR2 are SEHNR and FQNEAQ (reference sequence). The trim removed 5 bases at V and 2 bases at J, leaving 4 bases unmatched. The CDR3, as DNA: TGTGCCAGCAGCACGACTAGCGGAACCTACGAGCAGTACTTC. Translated: CASSTTSGTYEQYF.

The V gene is TRBV29-1, the J gene TRBJ1-5, with 11 positions matching TRBD1. The CDR3 length is 14 residues. The V segment lost 4 bases and the J segment 6 bases; nucleotides outside the gene matches: 5. In germline, CDR1 is SQVTM, CDR2 ANQGSEA. The CDR3 nucleotides read TGCAGCGTTGCCGGGACAGGGGGAAGTCAGCCCCAGCATTTT. It translates to CSVAGTGGSQPQHF. Variable domain in full (rest from reference TRBV29-1 and TRBJ1-5): SAVISQKPSRDICQRGTSLTIQCQVDSQVTMMFWYRQQPGQSLTLIATANQGSEATYESGFVIDKFPISRPNLTFSTLTVSNMSPEDSSIYLCSVAGTGGSQPQHFGDGTRLSIL.

A remark on this clone: One base separates it from a far larger clone, so it is likely a read error. V is TRBV7-2 and J is TRBJ2-1; 9 bases line up with TRBD2. The length of the CDR3 is 13 residues. CDR1 is SGHTA and CDR2 is FQGNSA in the germline V gene. CDR3 in DNA: TGTGCCAGCGGCTTAGTTCTGGCGGGAGGGGCGTTCTTC. It encodes CASGLVLAGGAFF.

The chain links TRBV5-4 to TRBJ2-1; D not certain. CDR1 and CDR2 (germline): SGHNT, YYREEE (reference sequence). The CDR3 covers 15 residues. Between the trimmed V and J ends, which lost 0 bases and 5 bases, there was a span of 12 bases. The CDR3 loop reads CASSLESGRNNEQFF. For the CDR3, the DNA is TGTGCCAGCAGCTTGGAGTCAGGCCGAAACAATGAGCAGTTCTTC.

This clone is a singleton in its sample. This rearrangement joins TRBV11-2 to TRBJ1-4; perhaps TRBD1 as D (6 bases). The CDR3 runs 16 residues. Looked up from germline, CDR1 is SGHAT and CDR2 is FQNNGV. The V and J ends lost 5 bases and 8 bases respectively, with 21 bases between them. As DNA, the CDR3 is TGTGCCAGCAGCCCTAGGTTAGGGGGGGCTGGAGAAAAACTGTTTTTT. The encoded protein is CASSPRLGGAGEKLFF. The full variable domain, completed using reference TRBV11-2 and TRBJ1-4, is EAGVAQSPRYKIIEKRQSVAFWCNPISGHATLYWYQQILGQGPKLLIQFQNNGVVDDSQLPKDRFSAERLKGVDSTLKIQPAKLEDSAVYLCASSPRLGGAGEKLFFGSGTQLSVL.

The J gene is TRBJ1-5, the V gene TRBV28; D is possibly TRBD1 (6 bases). Germline V gene data show CDR1 as MDHEN and CDR2 as SYDVKM. This CDR3 spans 13 amino acids. Trimming stripped 3 bases from V and 6 bases from J, with 9 bases between. CDR3 in amino acids: CASSFRGVQPQHF. The CDR3 DNA reads as TGTGCCAGCAGTTTTAGGGGGGTTCAGCCCCAGCATTTT.

About this clone: A read error may be the cause here, since a much bigger clone is one base away. The CDR3 does not close with the conserved phenylalanine or tryptophan, likely indicating a read error. The V gene is TRBV20-1, the J gene TRBJ2-3; D is ambiguous. Trimming cost V 3 bases and J 7 bases, with 5 bases left between them. Germline-derived CDR1 and CDR2 are DFQATT and SNEGSKA (reference sequence). The length of the CDR3 is 10 residues. CDR3 protein: CSASGYTQYL. As DNA, the CDR3 is TGCAGTGCTAGCGGGTATACGCAGTATCTT.

The chain is built from TRBV7-6 and TRBJ2-1; TRBD1 is a possible D gene (6 bases). Germline V lookup: CDR1 SGHVS, CDR2 FNYEAQ. V lost 5 bases to trimming and J lost 12 bases, with 17 bases between them. The CDR3 is made up of 13 amino acids. CDR3 residues: CASSLNRERAQFF. In nucleotides, the CDR3 is TGTGCCAGCAGCCTCAACAGGGAGCGTGCGCAGTTCTTC.

The chain carries TRBV7-2 and TRBJ2-1, with TRBD1 matching over 12 bases. J gave up 4 bases and V 6 bases, and 4 bases lay outside the gene matches. Per the germline V gene, CDR1 is SGHTA and CDR2 is FQGNSA. This CDR3 is 15 amino acids long. The CDR3 sequence is CASRGDRGLYNEQFF. In DNA form, the CDR3 reads TGTGCCAGCAGGGGGGACAGGGGGCTTTACAATGAGCAGTTCTTC.

The chain couples TRBV6-1 to TRBJ2-3; D might be TRBD2 (6 bases). This CDR3 region has 16 residues. The V end lost 0 bases, the J end lost 1 base, and 11 bases lay between the germline ends. Germline V lookup: CDR1 MNHNS, CDR2 SASEGT. CDR3 region: CASSEAPASGTDTQYF. In DNA, the CDR3 is TGTGCCAGCAGTGAAGCGCCGGCTAGCGGCACAGATACGCAGTATTTT.

This clone was observed once. The chain is built from TRBV28 and TRBJ2-2, with 7 positions matching TRBD2. The germline V gene has CDR1 MDHEN and CDR2 SYDVKM. The CDR3 consists of 15 residues. The trim removed 4 bases at V and 1 base at J, leaving 3 bases unmatched. In nucleotides, the CDR3 is TGTGCCAGCAGTTCATCTAGCGGGAACACCGGGGAGCTGTTTTTT. The encoded protein is CASSSSSGNTGELFF.

The chain couples TRBV9 to TRBJ1-2; D gene ambiguous. This CDR3 contains 13 residues. The V end lost 4 bases, the J end lost 7 bases, and 14 bases lay between the germline ends. The germline gives CDR1 SGDLS, CDR2 YYNGEE. As DNA, the CDR3 is TGTGCCAGCAGCTCCCCGGTGGTCGGTGGCTACACCTTC. This encodes CASSSPVVGGYTF.

The rearrangement joins TRBV7-3 to TRBJ2-5, with D unclear. CDR3 size: 17 residues. V was trimmed by 2 bases and J by 3 bases, leaving 19 bases between them. Germline V gene lookup returns CDR1 SGHTA and CDR2 FQGTGA. CDR3 bases: TGTGCCAGCAGCTTACTCGGCCTGGTGACTGATGAAGAGACCCAGTACTTC. It translates to CASSLLGLVTDEETQYF.

To note about this clone: It is likely a read error: a sequence one base away is far more abundant. This rearrangement joins TRBV4-2 to TRBJ2-5; the D gene is possibly TRBD1 (5 bases). The V end lost 4 bases, the J end lost 1 base, and 13 bases lay between the germline ends. Per the germline V gene, CDR1 is LGHNA and CDR2 is YNFKEQ. The CDR3 has 15 amino acids. The CDR3 region is CASSPYLTVQETQYF. CDR3 bases: TGTGCCAGCAGCCCATACTTGACAGTCCAAGAGACCCAGTACTTC.

For the CDR3, the DNA is TGTGCCAGCACTCGGGACGGGGAGAGGGGCTACACCTTC. It yields the protein CASTRDGERGYTF. This chain connects TRBV6-5 to TRBJ1-2, with D perhaps TRBD1 (5 bases). The CDR3 runs 13 residues. V was pared by 7 bases and J by 8 bases, with 17 bases between. From germline, CDR1 is MNHEY and CDR2 SVGAGI.

This clone was detected once. Written as DNA, the CDR3 is TGTGCCAGCAGCTTAAGCGGATTCTCTGGAAACACCATATATTTT. It codes for CASSLSGFSGNTIYF. The chain employs TRBV7-9 and TRBJ1-3, with D unresolved. The CDR3 has 15 residues. The V end was cut by 2 bases, the J end by 0 bases, with 8 bases between. CDR1 is SEHNR and CDR2 is FQNEAQ in the germline V gene (reference sequence).

The chain recombines TRBV5-1 with TRBJ2-5; D is unresolved. V shed 4 bases and J shed 5 bases, with 12 bases lying between them. CDR3 length equals 13 residues. Germline values: CDR1 SGHRS, CDR2 YFSETQ. The CDR3: CASSPGPDETQYF. The CDR3, as DNA: TGCGCCAGCAGCCCAGGTCCTGATGAGACCCAGTACTTC.

With regard to this clone: A far larger clone lies a single base away; this is likely a read error. Additional DNA sequences in this sample encode the identical CDR3. CDR3 amino acids: CSASEAFF. The CDR3 DNA is TGCAGCGCCTCTGAAGCCTTCTTT. The rearrangement joins TRBV29-1 to TRBJ1-1; D is ambiguous. This CDR3 has 8 residues. Germline CDR1 and CDR2: SQVTM and ANQGSEA. The full variable domain, its missing parts supplied by reference TRBV29-1 and TRBJ1-1, is SAVISQKPSRDICQRGTSLTIQCQVDSQVTMMFWYRQQPGQSLTLIATANQGSEATYESGFVIDKFPISRPNLTFSTLTVSNMSPEDSSIYLCSASEAFFGQGTRLTVV.